The T cell receptor (beta chain) described here comes from a study of beta chain features in type 1 diabetes. Study-level background: Examination covered almost 110,000,000 sorted cells spanning all samples.

Sorting based on CD45RO/CCR7/CD25/CD127/CD95/CD27 separated CD4+ naive, central memory, regulatory and stem cell-like memory cells. The authors reverse transcribed all of the isolated RNA, so sequencing captured expressed TCRB transcripts. Roughly 3.5 million reads per sample on average were obtained from naive, central memory and regulatory T cell samples. Libraries were prepared by immunoSEQ multiplex PCR; TCRdb keeps only in-frame clonotypes and omits some of them. Of 150,000 to 200,000 clones listed, approximately 9.9% were seen once; the top ten hold less than 3%. As concerns this clone: Its matching antigen is unknown.

Study results and limitations: Type 1 diabetes patients showed a moderate but significant shortening of TCRB CDR3s in all four CD4+ subsets.

The TCR originated in a woman between 18 and 29 years old in good health. The sample was central memory CD4+ T cells from blood.

The CDR3 DNA is TGTGCCAGCAGCCTAGGACAGGGAAAAACTGAAGCTTTCTTT. Translated: CASSLGQGKTEAFF. This rearrangement joins TRBV7-9 to TRBJ1-1; 8 bases match TRBD1. The germline V gene encodes CDR1 SEHNR and CDR2 FQNEAQ (reference sequence). This CDR3 has 14 residues. V trimming: 5 bases; J trimming: 5 bases; junction bases outside the gene matches: 7.